This passage covers 6 T cell receptor beta chains from one sample sequenced in a study of cytomegalovirus exposure and HLA in healthy donors. The PCR had 60 Vbeta and 13 Jbeta primers. TCRdb keeps only in-frame clones here, not all; method: immunoSEQ multiplex PCR. Of around 170,000 clones detected, around 86% appear once; the ten largest clones hold roughly 0.8%. Sequenced: PBMCs. These receptors originate from a woman in her late teens or twenties in good health and CMV-seronegative.

This clone was recorded only once. The rearrangement joins TRBV19 to TRBJ2-5; 14 bases match TRBD2. This CDR3 comprises 16 residues. The V gene's germline CDR1 is LNHDA and CDR2 SQIVND (reference sequence). J lost 5 bases, V lost 3 bases, and 5 bases had no gene match. The CDR3 bases are TGTGCCAGTAGTATGCCGGGACTAGCGGGAGAGGAGACCCAGTACTTC. This sequence encodes CASSMPGLAGEETQYF.

The chain links TRBV18 to TRBJ2-1, with 10 bases identical to TRBD2. The CDR3 has 16 residues. From germline, CDR1 is KGHSH and CDR2 LQKENI. J was trimmed by 7 bases and V by 2 bases; bases with no gene match: 8. DNA of the CDR3: TGTGCCAGCTCACCATCGGTACTAGCGGGAAGGAATGAGCAGTTCTTC. It yields the protein CASSPSVLAGRNEQFF.

V gene TRBV15 combines with J gene TRBJ2-1; D is ambiguous. Germline loops: CDR1 LNHNV, CDR2 YYDKDF (reference sequence). CDR3 length: 17 residues. The V end lost 0 bases, the J end lost 5 bases, and 17 bases lay between the germline ends. Here the CDR3 DNA reads TGTGCCACCAGCAGAGATCTAAGGAGAGCTAAGGACAATGAGCAGTTCTTC. The encoded protein is CATSRDLRRAKDNEQFF.

The J gene is TRBJ2-3, the V gene TRBV7-8, with TRBD2 identical over 7 bases. The CDR3 sequence is 14 residues long. Trimming took 3 bases from V and 6 from J; bases not matched to a gene: 6. CDR1 and CDR2 from the germline V gene are SGHVS and FQNEAQ. Here the CDR3 reads CASSFPVGGDTQYF. The CDR3 nucleotides are TGTGCCAGCAGCTTCCCCGTGGGGGGGGATACGCAGTATTTT.

As concerns this clone: Other DNA sequences in the sample encode the same CDR3. The chain is built from TRBV27 and TRBJ1-2; possibly TRBD1 for D (6 bases). The CDR3 covers 13 residues. CDR1 and CDR2 (germline): MNHEY, SMNVEV (reference sequence). Trimming left V 3 bases short and J 4 bases short, with 9 bases between. Here the CDR3 DNA reads TGTGCCAGCAGTTTGGAAGGGGGCTATGGCTACACCTTC. It codes for CASSLEGGYGYTF.

The chain links TRBV19 to TRBJ2-7; TRBD1 matches at 10 bases. Germline assignment: CDR1 LNHDA and CDR2 SQIVND (reference sequence). This CDR3 contains 14 residues. V dropped 1 base and J dropped 7; count of bases not matched to a gene: 4. CDR3 nucleotide sequence: TGTGCCAGTAGTATAGGACAGGGGGCGCGGGAGCAGTACTTC. This gives the protein CASSIGQGAREQYF.